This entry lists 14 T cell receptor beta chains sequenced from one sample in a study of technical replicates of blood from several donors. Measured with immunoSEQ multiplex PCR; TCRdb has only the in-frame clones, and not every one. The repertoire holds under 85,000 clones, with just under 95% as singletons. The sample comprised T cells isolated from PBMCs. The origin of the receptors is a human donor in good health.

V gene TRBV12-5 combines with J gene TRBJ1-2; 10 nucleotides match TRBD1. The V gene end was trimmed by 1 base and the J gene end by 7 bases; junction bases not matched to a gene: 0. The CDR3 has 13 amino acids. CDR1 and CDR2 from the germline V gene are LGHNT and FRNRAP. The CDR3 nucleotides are TGTGCTAGTGGTTTGGGGACAGGGGGTGGCTACACCTTC. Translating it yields CASGLGTGGGYTF.

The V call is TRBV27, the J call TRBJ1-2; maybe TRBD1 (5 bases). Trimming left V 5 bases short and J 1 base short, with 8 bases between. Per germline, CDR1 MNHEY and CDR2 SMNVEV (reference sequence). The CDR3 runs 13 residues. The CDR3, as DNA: TGTGCCAGCAGTACGACAGTTAACTATGGCTACACCTTC. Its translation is CASSTTVNYGYTF.

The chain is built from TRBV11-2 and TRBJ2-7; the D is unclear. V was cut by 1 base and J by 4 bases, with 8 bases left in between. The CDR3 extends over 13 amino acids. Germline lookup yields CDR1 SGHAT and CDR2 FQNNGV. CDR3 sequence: CASSLGTLYEQYF. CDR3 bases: TGTGCCAGCAGCTTAGGAACGCTATACGAGCAGTACTTC.

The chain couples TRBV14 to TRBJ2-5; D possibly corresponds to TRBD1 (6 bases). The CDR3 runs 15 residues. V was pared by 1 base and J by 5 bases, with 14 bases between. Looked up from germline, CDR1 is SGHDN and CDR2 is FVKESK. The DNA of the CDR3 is TGTGCCAGCAGCCAAGTCACAGGGTATTTCGAGACCCAGTACTTC. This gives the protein CASSQVTGYFETQYF.

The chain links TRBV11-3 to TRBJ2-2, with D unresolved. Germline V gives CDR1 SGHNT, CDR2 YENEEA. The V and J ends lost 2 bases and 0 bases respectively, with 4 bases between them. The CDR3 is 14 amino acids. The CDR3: CASSLLANTGELFF. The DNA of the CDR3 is TGTGCCAGCAGCTTACTAGCGAACACCGGGGAGCTGTTTTTT.

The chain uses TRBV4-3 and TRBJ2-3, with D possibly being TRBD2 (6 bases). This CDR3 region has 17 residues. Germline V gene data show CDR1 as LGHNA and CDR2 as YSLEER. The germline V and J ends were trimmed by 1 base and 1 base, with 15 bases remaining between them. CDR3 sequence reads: CASSQGYGGAGTDTQYF. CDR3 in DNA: TGCGCCAGCAGCCAAGGCTACGGGGGAGCCGGCACAGATACGCAGTATTTT.

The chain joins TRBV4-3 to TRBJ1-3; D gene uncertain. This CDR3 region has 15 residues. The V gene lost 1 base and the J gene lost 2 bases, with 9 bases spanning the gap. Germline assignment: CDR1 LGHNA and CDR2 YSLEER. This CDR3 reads CASSQVSTAGNTIYF. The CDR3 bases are TGCGCCAGCAGCCAAGTGAGCACTGCTGGAAACACCATATATTTT.

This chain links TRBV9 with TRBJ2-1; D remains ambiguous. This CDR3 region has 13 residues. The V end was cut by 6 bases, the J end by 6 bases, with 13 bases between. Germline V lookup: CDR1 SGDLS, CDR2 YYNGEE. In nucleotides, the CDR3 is TGTGCCAGCACCGTCGGGTATGGCAATGAGCAGTTCTTC. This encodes CASTVGYGNEQFF.

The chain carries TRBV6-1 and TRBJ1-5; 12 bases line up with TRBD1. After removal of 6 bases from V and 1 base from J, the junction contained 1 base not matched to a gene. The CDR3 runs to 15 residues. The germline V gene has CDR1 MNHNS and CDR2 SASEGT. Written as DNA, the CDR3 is TGTGCCAGCAGGGGACAGGGGGCAAGCAATCAGCCCCAGCATTTT. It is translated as CASRGQGASNQPQHF.

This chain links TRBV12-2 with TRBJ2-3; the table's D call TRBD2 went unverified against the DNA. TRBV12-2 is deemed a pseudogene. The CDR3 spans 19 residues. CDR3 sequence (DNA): TGTGCAAGTCGCTTAGTAGACCCTTGGACTAGCGGGACGCAGGATACGCAGTATTTT. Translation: CASRLVDPWTSGTQDTQYF.

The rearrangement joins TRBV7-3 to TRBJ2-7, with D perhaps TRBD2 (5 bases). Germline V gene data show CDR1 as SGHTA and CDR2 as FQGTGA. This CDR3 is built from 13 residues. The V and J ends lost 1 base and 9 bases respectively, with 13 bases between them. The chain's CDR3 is CASSLKLWSGQYF. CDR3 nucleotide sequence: TGTGCCAGCAGCTTAAAGCTGTGGAGCGGGCAGTACTTC. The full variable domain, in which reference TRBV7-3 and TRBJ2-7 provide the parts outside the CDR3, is GAGVSQTPSNKVTEKGKYVELRCDPISGHTALYWYRQSLGQGPEFLIYFQGTGAADDSGLPNDRFFAVRPEGSVSTLKIQRTERGDSAVYLCASSLKLWSGQYFGPGTRLTVT.

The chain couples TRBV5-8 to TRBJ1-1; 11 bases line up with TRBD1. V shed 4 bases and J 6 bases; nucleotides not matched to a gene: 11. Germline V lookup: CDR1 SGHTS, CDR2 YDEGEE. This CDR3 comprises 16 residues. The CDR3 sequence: CASSPGTGGLLAEAFF. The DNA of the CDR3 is TGTGCCAGCAGCCCTGGGACAGGGGGGTTATTGGCTGAAGCTTTCTTT.

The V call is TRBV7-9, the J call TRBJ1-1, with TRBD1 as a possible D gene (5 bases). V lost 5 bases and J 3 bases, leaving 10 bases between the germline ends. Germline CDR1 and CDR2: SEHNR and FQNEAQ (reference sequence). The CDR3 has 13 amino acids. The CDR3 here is CASSQAGDTEAFF. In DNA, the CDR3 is TGTGCCAGCAGCCAGGCGGGGGACACTGAAGCTTTCTTT.

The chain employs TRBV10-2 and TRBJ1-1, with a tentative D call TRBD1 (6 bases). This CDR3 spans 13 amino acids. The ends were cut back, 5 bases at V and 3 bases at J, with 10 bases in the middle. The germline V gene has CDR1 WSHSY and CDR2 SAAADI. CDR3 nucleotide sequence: TGCGCCAGCAGTACCACAGGGTACACTGAAGCTTTCTTT. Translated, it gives CASSTTGYTEAFF.